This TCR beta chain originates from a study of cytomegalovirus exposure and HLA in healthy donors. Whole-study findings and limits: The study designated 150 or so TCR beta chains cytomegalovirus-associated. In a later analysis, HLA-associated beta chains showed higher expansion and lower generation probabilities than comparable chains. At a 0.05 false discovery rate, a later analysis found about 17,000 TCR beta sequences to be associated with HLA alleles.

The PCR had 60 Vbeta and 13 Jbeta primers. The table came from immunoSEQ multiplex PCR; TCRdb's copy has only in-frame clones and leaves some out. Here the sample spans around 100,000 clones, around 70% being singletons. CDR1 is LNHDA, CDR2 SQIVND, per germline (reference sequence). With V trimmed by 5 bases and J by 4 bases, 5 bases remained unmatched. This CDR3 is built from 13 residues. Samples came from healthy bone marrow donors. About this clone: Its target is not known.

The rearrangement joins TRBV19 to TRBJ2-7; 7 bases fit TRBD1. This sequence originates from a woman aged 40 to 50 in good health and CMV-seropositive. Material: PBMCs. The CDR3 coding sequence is TGTGCCAGTAGTGGGACGGACAGGTACGAGCAGTACTTC. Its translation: CASSGTDRYEQYF. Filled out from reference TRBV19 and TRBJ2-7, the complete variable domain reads DGGITQSPKYLFRKEGQNVTLSCEQNLNHDAMYWYRQDPGQGLRLIYYSQIVNDFQKGDIAEGYSVSREKKESFPLTVTSAQKNPTAFYLCASSGTDRYEQYFGPGTRLTVT.